A selection of T cell receptor beta chains follows, all from one sample in a study of cytomegalovirus exposure and HLA in healthy donors. Sequencing used immunoSEQ multiplex PCR; TCRdb keeps in-frame clones, though not all of them. Among 100,000 to 150,000 clones, approximately 78% were seen once, and the ten largest hold around 9.9%. What was sequenced was PBMCs. The receptors were gathered from a man aged 30 to 45 in good health and CMV-seropositive. Each CDR3 is given with its conserved first and last residue. The D gene is left open where the match is weak. Not all rows give a size; the values are once, few, many and, for expanded clones, a class.

d_gene: TRBD2
v_gene: TRBV28
j_gene: TRBJ2-3
abundance: -
CDR3nt: TGTGCCAGCAGTTTCTCGGGAGGGGTTCCAGATACGCAGTATTTT
CDR3aa: CASSFSGGVPDTQYF

d_gene: TRBD1
v_gene: TRBV6-5
j_gene: TRBJ2-1
abundance: -
CDR3nt: TGTGCCAGCAGCGGGACAGACTACAATGAGCAGTTCTTC
CDR3aa: CASSGTDYNEQFF

d_gene: -
v_gene: TRBV28
j_gene: TRBJ2-7
abundance: -
CDR3nt: TGTGCCAGCAAATCATCGGGGGACGAGCAGTACTTC
CDR3aa: CASKSSGDEQYF

d_gene: TRBD2
v_gene: TRBV13
j_gene: TRBJ2-7
abundance: -
CDR3nt: TGTGCCAGCAGCTTACTAGCGGGATCCTACGAGCAGTACTTC
CDR3aa: CASSLLAGSYEQYF

d_gene: -
v_gene: TRBV27
j_gene: TRBJ1-1
abundance: -
CDR3nt: TGTGCCAGCAGTTTATCTATCGAGGTTTCTCGTACTGAAGCTTTCTTT
CDR3aa: CASSLSIEVSRTEAFF

d_gene: TRBD2
v_gene: TRBV6-1
j_gene: TRBJ2-7
abundance: -
CDR3nt: TGTGCCAGCCGACTAGCGGGCGTCTACGAGCAGTACTTC
CDR3aa: CASRLAGVYEQYF

d_gene: TRBD2
v_gene: TRBV7-9
j_gene: TRBJ2-1
abundance: -
CDR3nt: TGTGCCAGCAGCAAAATAGCGGGAGAAGGAAATGAGCAGTTCTTC
CDR3aa: CASSKIAGEGNEQFF

d_gene: TRBD1
v_gene: TRBV7-3
j_gene: TRBJ2-2
abundance: -
CDR3nt: TGTGCCAGCAGCAATCACCAGTGGACAGGTGACACCGGGGAGCTGTTTTTT
CDR3aa: CASSNHQWTGDTGELFF

d_gene: -
v_gene: TRBV28
j_gene: TRBJ2-3
abundance: -
CDR3nt: TGTGCCAGCAGACCCGGGACTAGCACAGATACGCAGTATTTT
CDR3aa: CASRPGTSTDTQYF

d_gene: -
v_gene: TRBV28
j_gene: TRBJ1-5
abundance: -
CDR3nt: TGTGCCAGCAGCCCCCACCGGGATCAGCCCCAGCATTTT
CDR3aa: CASSPHRDQPQHF

d_gene: -
v_gene: TRBV9
j_gene: TRBJ2-1
abundance: -
CDR3nt: TGTGCCAGCAGCGGTACCACTCAGGGCGGAATGGAGCAGTTCTTC
CDR3aa: CASSGTTQGGMEQFF

d_gene: TRBD2
v_gene: TRBV5-1
j_gene: TRBJ2-2
abundance: -
CDR3nt: TGCGCCAGCATGGGACTAGCGAGTAACACCGGGGAGCTGTTTTTT
CDR3aa: CASMGLASNTGELFF

d_gene: -
v_gene: TRBV27
j_gene: TRBJ1-1
abundance: few
CDR3nt: TGTGCCAGCAGTTTACAGGGACTGTCCACTGAAGCTTTCTTT
CDR3aa: CASSLQGLSTEAFF

d_gene: -
v_gene: TRBV27
j_gene: TRBJ1-5
abundance: -
CDR3nt: TGTGCCAGCTCAACTGGGAGGGGCCCCAATCAGCCCCAGCATTTT
CDR3aa: CASSTGRGPNQPQHF

d_gene: -
v_gene: TRBV11-2
j_gene: TRBJ2-7
abundance: -
CDR3nt: TGTGCCAGCAGTTTCGACAGGCTACCCTCCTACGAGCAGTACTTC
CDR3aa: CASSFDRLPSYEQYF

d_gene: TRBD2
v_gene: TRBV7-2
j_gene: TRBJ2-7
abundance: -
CDR3nt: TGTGCCAGCAGCTTAGTAGCGGGAGGATCCTACGAGCAGTACTTC
CDR3aa: CASSLVAGGSYEQYF

d_gene: -
v_gene: TRBV16
j_gene: TRBJ2-1
abundance: -
CDR3nt: TGTGCCAGCAGCCAATACCCTAGTTCCTCCTACAATGAGCAGTTCTTC
CDR3aa: CASSQYPSSSYNEQFF

d_gene: -
v_gene: TRBV7-2
j_gene: TRBJ1-2
abundance: -
CDR3nt: TGTGCCAGCAGCTTAGCCGTGACAGCCTCCTATGGCTACACCTTC
CDR3aa: CASSLAVTASYGYTF

d_gene: TRBD1
v_gene: TRBV9
j_gene: TRBJ1-1
abundance: once
CDR3nt: TGTGCCAGCAGCGTAGGAGGGGTCAGGGGGGTCGCTGAAGCTTTCTTT
CDR3aa: CASSVGGVRGVAEAFF

d_gene: -
v_gene: TRBV5-5
j_gene: TRBJ2-5
abundance: -
CDR3nt: TGTGCCAGCAGCTTGGCCCTAGAGACCCAGTACTTC
CDR3aa: CASSLALETQYF

d_gene: TRBD2
v_gene: TRBV5-4
j_gene: TRBJ2-7
abundance: -
CDR3nt: TGTGCCAGCAGCTTCGGGGGGAATTCCTACGAGCAGTACTTC
CDR3aa: CASSFGGNSYEQYF

d_gene: -
v_gene: TRBV5-6
j_gene: TRBJ1-1
abundance: -
CDR3nt: TGTGCCAGCAGCTTGGGACTTAGAGGGACTGAAGCTTTCTTT
CDR3aa: CASSLGLRGTEAFF

d_gene: TRBD2
v_gene: TRBV28
j_gene: TRBJ2-7
abundance: -
CDR3nt: TGTGCCAGCAGACCCGTTAGGATAGCGGGAGGGAACGAGCAGTACTTC
CDR3aa: CASRPVRIAGGNEQYF

d_gene: TRBD1
v_gene: TRBV27
j_gene: TRBJ1-1
abundance: few
CDR3nt: TGTGCCAGCAGTTTGGTAAGGGGGCAGACTGAAGCTTTCTTT
CDR3aa: CASSLVRGQTEAFF

d_gene: TRBD1
v_gene: TRBV27
j_gene: TRBJ2-7
abundance: -
CDR3nt: TGTGCCAGCAGAGAAACGCCCGGGACAGGGAGGGGGCAGTACTTC
CDR3aa: CASRETPGTGRGQYF

d_gene: TRBD2
v_gene: TRBV2
j_gene: TRBJ2-3
abundance: -
CDR3nt: TGTGCCAGCAGTCTACTAGCGGGTTTGACAGATACGCAGTATTTT
CDR3aa: CASSLLAGLTDTQYF

d_gene: -
v_gene: TRBV15
j_gene: TRBJ1-5
abundance: once
CDR3nt: TGTGCCACCAGCAGCTTCCAGAAACAGCCCCAGCATTTT
CDR3aa: CATSSFQKQPQHF

d_gene: TRBD2
v_gene: TRBV11-2
j_gene: TRBJ2-5
abundance: -
CDR3nt: TGTGCCAGCAGCTCATCGGGAGGGCATAAGGAGACCCAGTACTTC
CDR3aa: CASSSSGGHKETQYF

d_gene: -
v_gene: TRBV4-2
j_gene: TRBJ2-1
abundance: -
CDR3nt: TGTGCCAGCACCCCGATCTTGAATGGGAGGCCGAGCTCCTACAATGAGCAGTTCTTC
CDR3aa: CASTPILNGRPSSYNEQFF

d_gene: TRBD1
v_gene: TRBV6-5
j_gene: TRBJ2-1
abundance: -
CDR3nt: TGTGCCAGCAGTTATGCGTCCGGGACAGGGGCGAGTGAGCAGTTCTTC
CDR3aa: CASSYASGTGASEQFF

d_gene: TRBD2
v_gene: TRBV18
j_gene: TRBJ2-5
abundance: -
CDR3nt: TGTGCCAGCTCACGGAAGGCCCTGCGGGGGTCATCACAAGAGACCCAGTACTTC
CDR3aa: CASSRKALRGSSQETQYF

d_gene: -
v_gene: TRBV4-1
j_gene: TRBJ1-5
abundance: -
CDR3nt: TGCGCCAGCACCCCACATGGTCGCGGACTCGGGGGTATGAGCAATCAGCCCCAGCATTTT
CDR3aa: CASTPHGRGLGGMSNQPQHF

d_gene: -
v_gene: TRBV19
j_gene: TRBJ2-7
abundance: few
CDR3nt: TGTGCCAGTAGTGAAACCACAGGGCCCGCCTACGAGCAGTACTTC
CDR3aa: CASSETTGPAYEQYF

d_gene: -
v_gene: TRBV19
j_gene: TRBJ1-5
abundance: -
CDR3nt: TGTGCCAGTAGTCCAGGCTTAAGTCAGCCCCAGCATTTT
CDR3aa: CASSPGLSQPQHF

d_gene: TRBD2
v_gene: TRBV7-8
j_gene: TRBJ2-1
abundance: -
CDR3nt: TGTGCCAGCAGCTTCCGGGAGGGGGTCTACAATGAGCAGTTCTTC
CDR3aa: CASSFREGVYNEQFF

d_gene: -
v_gene: TRBV19
j_gene: TRBJ2-7
abundance: -
CDR3nt: TGTGCCAGTAGTATGACAGATACCTACGAGCAGTACTTC
CDR3aa: CASSMTDTYEQYF

d_gene: TRBD2
v_gene: TRBV9
j_gene: TRBJ2-2
abundance: -
CDR3nt: TGTGCCAGCAGTGCCGGGACTAGCCCCACCGGGGAGCTGTTTTTT
CDR3aa: CASSAGTSPTGELFF

d_gene: TRBD2
v_gene: TRBV28
j_gene: TRBJ2-7
abundance: few
CDR3nt: TGTGCCAGCAGTTCACCTAGCGGGAGTACCTACGAGCAGTACTTC
CDR3aa: CASSSPSGSTYEQYF

d_gene: TRBD1
v_gene: TRBV4-3
j_gene: TRBJ1-4
abundance: -
CDR3nt: TGCGCCAGCAGCCAAGATGGCCCGGGACAGCCTAATGAAAAACTGTTTTTT
CDR3aa: CASSQDGPGQPNEKLFF

d_gene: -
v_gene: TRBV29-1
j_gene: TRBJ1-1
abundance: -
CDR3nt: TGCAGCGTCGCAAGACAGGTGAACACTGAAGCTTTCTTT
CDR3aa: CSVARQVNTEAFF